Here is one T cell receptor beta chain with its context. It lacks a known antigen. No much larger clone is present one base from it, and per-base qualities are unavailable. The protocol used for the library was PCR. The sequencing machine was an Illumina HiSeq 2500. Molecular barcoding was employed in the preparation of TCR libraries, with unique molecular identifiers being used to normalize TCRbeta repertoire quantification. Starting from the raw public reads, TCRdb applied fastp trimming at Q25, assembled clones with MiXCR and retained in-frame beta chains. Rows merge per CDR3 protein into single entries with the most common DNA and genes. For this sample there are over 85,000 distinct CDR3 sequences; approximately 8% appear just once. About 16% of the sample lies in the top ten. The data were obtained in a study of T-cell reconstitution after alpha-beta-depleted transplantation in children listed by TCRdb under 2016. About the investigation overall: Using TCR repertoire profiling, the study quantitatively followed how T-cell immune reconstitution unfolded in children after TCRalphabeta/CD19-depleted allogeneic hematopoietic cell transplantation. General findings and caveats noted by the study authors: In some patients, the high TCRbeta diversity seen at day 60 was put down to recipient T cells and intrathymic progenitors that had survived conditioning. The apparently early recovery of alphabetaT-cell counts about two months after transplant reportedly depended on only several hundred rapidly expanded clones that came from non-depleted graft cells. Over the following months the frequencies of hyperexpanded clones went down, and after one year T-cell counts and TCRbeta diversity were mostly credited to newly produced T cells.

Counted from cysteine to phenylalanine, this CDR3 has 19 amino acids. The only DNA kept is the CDR3, 57 bases in frame from the first base. From a lookup of the germline V gene, CDR1 and CDR2 are LGHNA and YNFKEQ. The germline V and J ends show losses of 2 bases and 2 bases respectively, and no gene match explains 11 bases of the junction. The treatment or condition label corresponds to: allogeneic hematopoietic cell transplantation with graft depleted of TCRalphabeta T cells and CD19 B cells. Transplant recipients were children who received TCRalphabeta/CD19-depleted allogeneic hematopoietic cell grafts.

The sample here was PBMCs, taken before TCRalphabeta/CD19-depleted stem cell transplant. The chain is assembled from TRBV4-2 and TRBJ2-6, with 8 bases matching TRBD2. This TCR was recovered from a boy younger than 10 with acute lymphoblastic leukemia, due to receive a stem cell transplant. The nucleotide sequence is TGTGCCAGCAGCCAATCACTGGGACTAGTGATGGCTGGGGCCAACGTCCTGACTTTC. Protein translation: CASSQSLGLVMAGANVLTF.